The 13 T cell receptor beta chains below all came from one sample that was sequenced in a study of T cells and Merkel cell carcinoma outcomes. The repertoire was sequenced with immunoSEQ multiplex PCR; TCRdb's copy has only in-frame clones and lacks some. The sample has about 2,100 clones, more than 90% seen once. The material sequenced was tumor tissue from Merkel cell carcinoma. The receptors were sampled from a human donor with Merkel cell carcinoma.

The gene calls are TRBV2 and TRBJ1-2; 9 positions agree with TRBD1. CDR1 and CDR2 from the germline V gene are SNHLY and FYNNEI. V lost 7 bases and J lost 3; bases outside the gene matches: 9. The CDR3 loop spans 15 amino acids. CDR3 sequence reads: CASTQDRGTHYGYTF. CDR3 DNA: TGTGCCAGCACCCAGGACAGGGGCACCCACTATGGCTACACCTTC.

This chain uses TRBV5-5 with TRBJ1-5; 7 positions agree with TRBD1. Losses at the gene ends were 4 bases for V and 7 bases for J; bases not matched to a gene: 8. Germline values: CDR1 SGHKS, CDR2 YYEKEE (reference sequence). The CDR3 runs 14 residues. The DNA for the CDR3 is TGTGCCAGCAGCCGTGGACAGGATGGACAGCCCCAGCATTTT. Protein sequence: CASSRGQDGQPQHF.

This sequence joins TRBV4-2 and TRBJ2-3, with 9 nucleotides matching TRBD2. CDR3 length: 16 residues. J was trimmed by 2 bases and V by 1 base; bases with no gene match: 4. Germline CDR1 and CDR2: LGHNA and YNFKEQ. CDR3 protein: CASSQASSGNTDTQYF. In nucleotides, the CDR3 is TGTGCCAGCAGCCAAGCGTCTAGCGGGAACACAGATACGCAGTATTTT.

This chain connects TRBV6-5 to TRBJ1-2; D call uncertain. The V gene's germline CDR1 is MNHEY and CDR2 SVGAGI. V was clipped by 8 bases and J by 8 bases, with 9 bases between them. There are 10 residues in the CDR3. CDR3 amino acids: CASFGGGYTF. CDR3 sequence (DNA): TGTGCCAGCTTCGGCGGGGGCTACACCTTC.

The chain is built from TRBV7-9 and TRBJ1-1, with unresolved D. Germline lookup yields CDR1 SEHNR and CDR2 FQNEAQ (reference sequence). The CDR3 length is 13 residues. The V gene lost 7 bases and the J gene lost 0 bases, with 9 bases spanning the gap. CDR3 sequence reads: CASTPQLNTEAFF. CDR3 nucleotide sequence: TGTGCCAGCACCCCACAGCTGAACACTGAAGCTTTCTTT. The whole variable domain, filled in from reference TRBV7-9 and TRBJ1-1, reads DTGVSQNPRHKITKRGQNVTFRCDPISEHNRLYWYRQTLGQGPEFLTYFQNEAQLEKSRLLSDRFSAERPKGSFSTLEIQRTEQGDSAMYLCASTPQLNTEAFFGQGTRLTVV.

As concerns this clone: Its ends do not fully match the called genes, so a read error is possible. V gene TRBV2 combines with J gene TRBJ2-2, with D possibly matching TRBD2 (5 bases). Germline lookup yields CDR1 SNHLY and CDR2 FYNNEI. The CDR3 covers 15 residues. The CDR3 region is CASSEGTTNTGKLFF. The CDR3 coding sequence is TGTGCCAGCAGTGAAGGTACCACGAACACCGGGAAGCTGTTTTTT.

This clone was detected only a few times. This sequence joins TRBV30 and TRBJ1-3; D gene uncertain. CDR1 and CDR2 from the germline V gene are GTSNPN and SVGIG (reference sequence). The V end lost 0 bases, the J end lost 5 bases, and 5 bases lay between the germline ends. The CDR3 loop spans 12 amino acids. The CDR3 DNA sequence: TGTGCCTGGAGTGTACAAAGAAACACCATATATTTT. Its protein product is CAWSVQRNTIYF.

V usage is TRBV19 and J usage is TRBJ1-5, with D possibly matching TRBD1 (6 bases). Germline CDR1 LNHDA, CDR2 SQIVND (reference sequence). V dropped 4 bases and J dropped 9 bases, with 16 bases sitting between them. CDR3 length: 14 amino acids. CDR3 sequence: CASSTAGASGPQHF. The CDR3 DNA follows: TGTGCCAGTAGTACCGCAGGGGCATCGGGGCCCCAGCATTTT.

This chain uses TRBV5-6 with TRBJ1-1, with 9 positions matching TRBD1. The germline V gene encodes CDR1 SGHDT and CDR2 YYEEEE. The CDR3 covers 14 residues. Trimming at V came to 5 bases and at J to 5 bases, leaving 7 bases not matched to a gene. The CDR3 loop reads CASRGTGWNTEAFF. In nucleotides, the CDR3 is TGTGCCAGCAGGGGGACAGGGTGGAATACTGAAGCTTTCTTT.

This rearrangement joins TRBV2 to TRBJ1-1, with D perhaps TRBD1 (6 bases). This CDR3 region has 15 residues. Germline-derived CDR1 and CDR2 are SNHLY and FYNNEI. Trimming removed 7 bases from V and 0 bases from J, with 15 bases in between. The CDR3 here is CASKLKQGMNTEAFF. DNA of the CDR3: TGTGCCAGCAAATTAAAACAGGGCATGAACACTGAAGCTTTCTTT.

V usage is TRBV5-6 and J usage is TRBJ2-5; weak D call: TRBD1 (6 bases). Germline CDR1 SGHDT, CDR2 YYEEEE. This CDR3 contains 16 residues. V was pared by 0 bases and J by 5 bases, with 17 bases between. The CDR3 nucleotides are TGTGCCAGCAGCTTGGCCAGGGGTCGTTCACTGGAGACCCAGTACTTC. Residues: CASSLARGRSLETQYF. The complete variable domain, with remaining parts taken from reference TRBV5-6 and TRBJ2-5, reads DAGVTQSPTHLIKTRGQQVTLRCSPKSGHDTVSWYQQALGQGPQFIFQYYEEEERQRGNFPDRFSGHQFPNYSSELNVNALLLGDSALYLCASSLARGRSLETQYFGPGTRLLVL.

This clone was found a few times. This sequence joins TRBV7-6 and TRBJ2-7; no clear D. Germline V lookup: CDR1 SGHVS, CDR2 FNYEAQ. The V gene lost 3 bases and the J gene lost 7 bases, with 10 bases spanning the gap. The CDR3 loop spans 12 amino acids. The CDR3: CASSLVREEQYF. The CDR3 DNA reads as TGTGCCAGCAGCTTGGTCCGCGAGGAGCAGTACTTC. The variable domain in full, completed from reference TRBV7-6 and TRBJ2-7, reads GAGVSQSPRYKVTKRGQDVALRCDPISGHVSLYWYRQALGQGPEFLTYFNYEAQQDKSGLPNDRFSAERPEGSISTLTIQRTEQRDSAMYRCASSLVREEQYFGPGTRLTVT.

The chain carries TRBV9 and TRBJ2-2; either TRBD1 or TRBD2 may supply D (5 bases each). Trimming removed 3 bases from V and 6 bases from J, with 9 bases in between. The CDR3 consists of 13 residues. Per the germline V gene, CDR1 is SGDLS and CDR2 is YYNGEE. CDR3 sequence reads: CASSGGFSGELFF. For the CDR3, the DNA is TGTGCCAGCAGCGGGGGGTTTTCCGGGGAGCTGTTTTTT.